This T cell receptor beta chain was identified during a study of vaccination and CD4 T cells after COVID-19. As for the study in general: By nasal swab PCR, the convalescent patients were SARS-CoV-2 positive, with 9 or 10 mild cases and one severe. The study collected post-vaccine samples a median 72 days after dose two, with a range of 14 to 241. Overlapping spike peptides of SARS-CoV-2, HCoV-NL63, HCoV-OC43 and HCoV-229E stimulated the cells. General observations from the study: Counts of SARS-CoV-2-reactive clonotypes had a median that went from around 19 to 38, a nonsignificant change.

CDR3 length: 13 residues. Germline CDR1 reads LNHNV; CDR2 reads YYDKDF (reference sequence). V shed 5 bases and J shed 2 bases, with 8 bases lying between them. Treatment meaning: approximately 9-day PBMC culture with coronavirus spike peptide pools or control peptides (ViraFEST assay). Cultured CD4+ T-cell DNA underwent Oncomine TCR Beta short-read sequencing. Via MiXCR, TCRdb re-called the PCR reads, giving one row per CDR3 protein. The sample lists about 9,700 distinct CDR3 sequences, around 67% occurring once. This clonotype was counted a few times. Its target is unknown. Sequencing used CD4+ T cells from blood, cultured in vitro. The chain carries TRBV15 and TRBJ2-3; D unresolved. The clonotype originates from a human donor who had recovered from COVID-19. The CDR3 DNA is TGTGCCACCAGCCAATTCCTCACAGATACGCAGTATTTT. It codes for CATSQFLTDTQYF.